This is a list of T cell receptor beta chains from one sample in a study of T cells after yellow fever vaccination. One entry per CDR3 protein results from TCRdb running MiXCR on the 5' RACE reads. The sample lists roughly 300,000 distinct CDR3 sequences, 7% to 9% occurring once. Source: PBMCs, taken more than 35 days after the first yellow fever vaccination. Every receptor here comes from a man aged 18 to 30 who received the YFV17D yellow fever vaccine. Both conserved end residues are part of each CDR3. The D gene is left open where the match is weak. Expanded clones get a size class; other rows say once, few or many, or leave the size out.

V,D,size,J,CDR3,DNA
TRBV5-1,.,.,TRBJ2-5,CASSPYVLQETQYF,TGCGCCAGCAGCCCCTACGTCCTACAAGAGACCCAGTACTTC
TRBV7-2,.,few,TRBJ2-2,CASSLVRATGELFF,TGTGCCAGCAGCTTAGTCCGGGCGACCGGGGAGCTGTTTTTT
TRBV12-3/TRBV12-4,.,few,TRBJ2-4,CASTMSRGGNIQYF,TGTGCCAGCACCATGTCGAGGGGGGGAAACATTCAGTACTTC
TRBV28,.,.,TRBJ1-2,CASSHRVHDYGYTF,TGTGCCAGCAGTCACAGGGTCCACGACTATGGCTACACCTTC
TRBV7-6,.,.,TRBJ2-7,CASSVSALEQYF,TGTGCCAGCAGCGTATCCGCTCTTGAGCAGTACTTC
TRBV29-1,TRBD1,.,TRBJ1-6,CRAGTGGISYNSPLHF,TGCAGGGCCGGGACAGGGGGCATCTCCTATAATTCACCCCTCCACTTT
TRBV7-8,.,.,TRBJ1-1,CASSYDRTNTEAFF,TGTGCCAGCAGCTATGACAGGACAAACACTGAAGCTTTCTTT
TRBV25-1,.,.,TRBJ1-3,CASSGAVGWEAHSGNTIYF,TGTGCCAGCAGTGGGGCCGTAGGATGGGAGGCCCACTCTGGAAACACCATATATTTT
TRBV7-3,TRBD2,.,TRBJ2-3,CASSSGTSGVVDTQYF,TGTGCCAGCAGCTCCGGGACTAGCGGGGTGGTAGATACGCAGTATTTT
TRBV12-3/TRBV12-4,TRBD1,.,TRBJ2-1,CASRNTGDDEQFF,TGTGCCAGCAGGAACACAGGGGACGATGAGCAGTTCTTC
TRBV5-5,TRBD2,.,TRBJ2-1,CASSLYPGRGSSNEQFF,TGTGCCAGCAGCTTGTATCCGGGGAGGGGAAGCAGCAATGAGCAGTTCTTC
TRBV7-9,TRBD1,few,TRBJ2-1,CASSPTYGTGIRGQFF,TGTGCCAGCAGCCCAACATACGGGACAGGGATTAGAGGGCAGTTCTTC
TRBV11-2,.,many,TRBJ2-5,CASSPPAGGQETQYF,TGTGCCAGCAGCCCCCCCGCCGGGGGCCAAGAGACCCAGTACTTC
TRBV7-2,.,.,TRBJ1-5,CASSLNRAGDQPQHF,TGTGCCAGCAGCTTAAACAGGGCCGGGGATCAGCCCCAGCATTTT
TRBV5-1,.,few,TRBJ2-2,CASSLRDTLTGELFF,TGCGCCAGCAGCTTAAGGGACACACTCACCGGGGAGCTGTTTTTT
TRBV12-3/TRBV12-4,.,.,TRBJ2-5,CASSFSEETQYF,TGTGCCAGCAGTTTTTCCGAAGAGACCCAGTACTTC
TRBV3-1,.,few,TRBJ1-3,CASSHEGRGNTIYF,TGTGCCAGCAGCCACGAGGGTAGGGGAAACACCATATATTTT
TRBV29-1,.,.,TRBJ2-5,CSVAGAEETQYF,TGCAGCGTCGCCGGGGCGGAAGAGACCCAGTACTTC
TRBV10-3,.,few,TRBJ1-1,CAISGSLNTEAFF,TGTGCCATCAGTGGTTCGCTGAACACTGAAGCTTTCTTT
TRBV12-3/TRBV12-4,.,.,TRBJ2-3,CASSSFGGTDTQYF,TGTGCCAGCAGTTCTTTCGGGGGCACAGATACGCAGTATTTT
TRBV7-6,TRBD1,.,TRBJ1-5,CASSYFKDRAFICPHF,TGTGCCAGCAGCTATTTCAAGGACAGGGCCTTCATATGTCCGCATTTT
TRBV10-3,TRBD1,few,TRBJ2-5,CASYAGTAEETQYF,TGTGCCAGCTACGCCGGGACAGCTGAAGAGACCCAGTACTTC
TRBV28,.,few,TRBJ2-5,CASSFEGIRETQYF,TGTGCCAGCAGTTTCGAGGGAATCCGAGAGACCCAGTACTTC
TRBV5-1,.,many,TRBJ1-2,CASSLEAGANYGYTF,TGCGCCAGCAGCTTGGAGGCAGGGGCTAACTATGGCTACACCTTC
TRBV12-3/TRBV12-4,TRBD1,few,TRBJ2-3,CASSHRGRPDTQYF,TGTGCCAGCAGCCACAGGGGGCGCCCAGATACGCAGTATTTT
TRBV7-9,.,.,TRBJ2-1,CASRYLASGEQFF,TGTGCCAGCAGATACTTAGCGTCCGGTGAGCAGTTCTTC
TRBV7-3,.,.,TRBJ2-2,CASSPTGTNTGELFF,TGTGCCAGCAGCCCCACCGGCACGAACACCGGGGAGCTGTTTTTT
TRBV20-1,.,.,TRBJ1-2,CSARDTDGYTF,TGCAGTGCTAGAGATACGGATGGCTACACCTTC
TRBV6-2/TRBV6-3,.,few,TRBJ2-7,CASRDPPGQVTYEQYF,TGTGCCAGCAGGGACCCACCGGGACAAGTAACCTACGAGCAGTACTTC
TRBV27,.,few,TRBJ2-7,CASSPRDLYEQYF,TGTGCCAGCAGTCCTAGGGACCTCTACGAGCAGTACTTC
TRBV3-1,.,many,TRBJ2-5,CASSQEGVETQYF,TGTGCCAGCAGCCAAGAAGGCGTAGAGACCCAGTACTTC